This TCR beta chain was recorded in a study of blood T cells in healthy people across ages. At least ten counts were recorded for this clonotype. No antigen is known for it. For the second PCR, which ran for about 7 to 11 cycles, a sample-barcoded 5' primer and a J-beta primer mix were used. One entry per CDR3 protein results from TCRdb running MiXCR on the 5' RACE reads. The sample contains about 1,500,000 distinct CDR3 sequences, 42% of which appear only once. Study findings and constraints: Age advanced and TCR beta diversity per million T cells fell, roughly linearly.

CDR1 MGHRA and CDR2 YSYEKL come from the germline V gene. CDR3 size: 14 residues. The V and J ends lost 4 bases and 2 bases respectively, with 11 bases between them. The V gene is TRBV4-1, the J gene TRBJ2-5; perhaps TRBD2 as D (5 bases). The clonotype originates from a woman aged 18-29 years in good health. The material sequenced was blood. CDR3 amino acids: CASSPLGGQETQYF. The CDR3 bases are TGCGCCAGCAGCCCACTAGGCGGGCAAGAGACCCAGTACTTC.